Each of the 25 T cell receptor beta chains below was sequenced from the same sample in a study of T cell changes during pregnancy in multiple sclerosis. Method: immunoSEQ multiplex PCR; TCRdb's copy keeps in-frame clones and lacks some. This table holds about 46,000 clones, roughly 92% found once. The sequences come from CD4+ T cells from peripheral blood mononuclear cells, collected in the second trimester of pregnancy. These receptors all stem from a female donor in good health, enrolled as a control in a pregnancy study.

V and J are TRBV19 and TRBJ1-2, with TRBD1 as a possible D gene (6 bases). From germline, CDR1 is LNHDA and CDR2 SQIVND (reference sequence). The CDR3 is 12 residues long. The germline V and J ends were trimmed by 5 bases and 8 bases, with 12 bases remaining between them. The CDR3 loop reads CASSLRDTGYTF. CDR3 bases: TGTGCCAGTAGTCTCCGGGACACCGGCTACACCTTC. Based on the CDR3 plus reference TRBV19 and TRBJ1-2, the full variable domain is DGGITQSPKYLFRKEGQNVTLSCEQNLNHDAMYWYRQDPGQGLRLIYYSQIVNDFQKGDIAEGYSVSREKKESFPLTVTSAQKNPTAFYLCASSLRDTGYTFGSGTRLTVV.

V is TRBV9 and J is TRBJ1-1, with D perhaps TRBD1 (6 bases). In germline, CDR1 is SGDLS, CDR2 YYNGEE. V lost 0 bases to trimming and J lost 3 bases, with 6 bases between them. The CDR3 consists of 13 residues. The CDR3 is CASSVGTDTEAFF. The CDR3 DNA reads as TGTGCCAGCAGCGTAGGGACAGACACTGAAGCTTTCTTT.

The chain employs TRBV6-1 and TRBJ2-7, with D possibly being TRBD1 (6 bases). The V gene lost 0 bases and the J gene lost 0 bases, with 9 bases spanning the gap. CDR1 and CDR2 from the germline V gene are MNHNS and SASEGT. The CDR3 has 15 amino acids. The CDR3 DNA follows: TGTGCCAGCAGTGAAGCGGGACAAGGCTCCTACGAGCAGTACTTC. This encodes CASSEAGQGSYEQYF.

The V call is TRBV18, the J call TRBJ1-1; 9 bases match TRBD1. This CDR3 region has 12 residues. The V and J ends lost 6 bases and 5 bases, in that order; junction bases with no gene match: 1. Germline CDR1 KGHSH, CDR2 LQKENI. In DNA form, the CDR3 reads TGTGCCAGCTCCGGGACAGGGACTGAAGCTTTCTTT. Translating it yields CASSGTGTEAFF.

The V and J genes are TRBV5-4 and TRBJ1-2, with a weak D call TRBD1 (5 bases). Trimming removed 2 bases from V and 6 bases from J, with 17 bases in between. CDR1 is SGHNT, CDR2 YYREEE, per germline (reference sequence). The CDR3 runs 15 residues. CDR3 residues: CASSLDPGDPHGYTF. CDR3 sequence (DNA): TGTGCCAGCAGCTTAGATCCGGGGGATCCCCATGGCTACACCTTC.

The chain combines TRBV4-1 with TRBJ1-5, with D possibly matching TRBD1 (5 bases). There are 16 residues in the CDR3. The germline V gene has CDR1 MGHRA and CDR2 YSYEKL. The ends were cut back, 0 bases at V and 3 bases at J, with 12 bases in the middle. The CDR3 reads CASSQDSGLLNQPQHF. CDR3 DNA: TGCGCCAGCAGCCAAGACTCGGGACTGCTCAATCAGCCCCAGCATTTT.

The chain carries TRBV9 and TRBJ2-7, with a possible D match to TRBD1 (5 bases). The CDR3 length is 15 residues. Trimming shortened V by 4 bases and J by 3 bases, and 17 bases separated the two germline ends. CDR1 SGDLS and CDR2 YYNGEE come from the germline V gene. The CDR3 coding sequence is TGTGCCAGCAGCCCCAACGAAGGGGTGAACTACGAGCAGTACTTC. Protein: CASSPNEGVNYEQYF.

The genes are TRBV6-6 and TRBJ2-7; weak D call: TRBD2 (5 bases). V gave up 7 bases and J gave up 6 bases, with 13 bases separating them. Germline CDR1 reads MNHNY; CDR2 reads SVGAGI (reference sequence). The CDR3 has 12 residues. CDR3 sequence reads: CASTNSAVEQYF. The CDR3 nucleotides are TGTGCCAGCACCAATAGCGCGGTCGAGCAGTACTTC.

This chain joins TRBV11-2 and TRBJ2-2; possible D gene TRBD2, 5 bases. The CDR3 sequence is 15 residues long. CDR1 and CDR2 (germline): SGHAT, FQNNGV. The V end was cut by 3 bases, the J end by 4 bases, with 12 bases between. The CDR3: CASSFGPGSTGELFF. Here the CDR3 DNA reads TGTGCCAGCAGCTTCGGTCCGGGATCCACCGGGGAGCTGTTTTTT.

This chain uses TRBV11-2 with TRBJ2-4, with D possibly matching TRBD1 (6 bases). The germline gives CDR1 SGHAT, CDR2 FQNNGV. Trimming took 2 bases from V and 8 from J, leaving 7 bases between them. CDR3 length equals 12 residues. CDR3: CASSLNRDIQYF. CDR3 DNA sequence: TGTGCCAGCAGCTTAAACAGGGACATTCAGTACTTC.

The chain joins TRBV21-1 to TRBJ1-5. TRBV21-1 is a pseudogene. CDR3 length equals 14 residues. CDR3 nucleotide sequence: TGTGCCAGCAGCAAAGTCGGGGGAGGTCAGCCCCAGCATTTT. Its translation: CASSKVGGGQPQHF.

The chain couples TRBV6-5 to TRBJ1-2; 11 bases are shared with TRBD1. The germline V gene encodes CDR1 MNHEY and CDR2 SVGAGI. CDR3 length: 15 amino acids. Trimming cost V 5 bases and J 4 bases; bases outside gene matches: 6. The CDR3 protein is CASSATGTGGYGYTF. The DNA of the CDR3 is TGTGCCAGCAGTGCTACCGGGACAGGGGGCTATGGCTACACCTTC.

This chain connects TRBV19 to TRBJ1-2; possibly TRBD1 for D (5 bases). The germline V gene encodes CDR1 LNHDA and CDR2 SQIVND (reference sequence). Trimming took off 7 bases at V and 4 bases at J, with 13 bases between the two ends. The CDR3 sequence is 13 residues long. In nucleotides, the CDR3 is TGTGCCAGTATGGGACTCTTTACCTATGGCTACACCTTC. The encoded protein is CASMGLFTYGYTF.

The rearrangement links TRBV29-1 to TRBJ2-3; TRBD1 matches at 10 bases. With V trimmed by 8 bases and J by 7 bases, 15 bases remained unmatched. This CDR3 region has 15 residues. Germline V lookup: CDR1 SQVTM, CDR2 ANQGSEA. The CDR3: CSPKVGTGETHTQYF. The DNA of the CDR3 is TGCAGCCCGAAAGTGGGGACAGGGGAAACCCATACGCAGTATTTT.

The chain links TRBV9 to TRBJ2-3; 9 nucleotides agree with TRBD2. V dropped 7 bases and J dropped 6; count of bases not matched to a gene: 12. The CDR3 is 15 residues long. From germline, CDR1 is SGDLS and CDR2 YYNGEE. CDR3 protein: CASGGESGGFDTQYF. The DNA of the CDR3 is TGTGCCAGCGGAGGGGAGAGCGGGGGGTTTGATACGCAGTATTTT.

The V gene is TRBV4-2, the J gene TRBJ1-2, with 7 bases matching TRBD1. V lost 0 bases, J lost 8 bases, and 6 bases stayed unmatched. This CDR3 comprises 14 residues. The germline V gene has CDR1 LGHNA and CDR2 YNFKEQ. In DNA form, the CDR3 reads TGTGCCAGCAGCCAAGAACAGGGGCAGAGGGGCTACACCTTC. Protein: CASSQEQGQRGYTF.

This clone was detected only once. This chain joins TRBV27 and TRBJ2-5, with D possibly being TRBD2 (6 bases). V lost 5 bases to trimming and J lost 2 bases, with 9 bases between them. The germline V gene encodes CDR1 MNHEY and CDR2 SMNVEV (reference sequence). The CDR3 runs to 13 residues. CDR3 in DNA: TGTGCCAGCAGTGTCCGGGAGCAAGAGACCCAGTACTTC. Residues: CASSVREQETQYF.

This clone was seen just once. V and J are TRBV2 and TRBJ2-1; tentatively, D is TRBD1 (5 bases). CDR3 length equals 13 residues. Trimming stripped 6 bases from V and 4 bases from J, with 10 bases between. Per the germline V gene, CDR1 is SNHLY and CDR2 is FYNNEI. CDR3 amino acids: CASRQTEYNEQFF. CDR3 in DNA: TGTGCCAGCAGACAGACAGAGTACAATGAGCAGTTCTTC.

The sample holds one count of this clone. The rearrangement joins TRBV30 to TRBJ1-6, with a possible D match to TRBD1 (6 bases). The CDR3 extends over 12 amino acids. CDR1 is GTSNPN, CDR2 SVGIG, per germline (reference sequence). Trimming took off 1 base at V and 11 bases at J, with 9 bases between the two ends. This CDR3 reads CAWSARTAPLHF. CDR3 sequence (DNA): TGTGCCTGGAGTGCCCGGACAGCACCCCTCCACTTT.

This rearrangement joins TRBV11-2 to TRBJ2-3, with D unresolved. Germline values: CDR1 SGHAT, CDR2 FQNNGV. This CDR3 contains 13 residues. Between the trimmed V and J ends, which lost 1 base and 6 bases, there was a span of 8 bases. The CDR3 reads CASSLGVKDTQYF. The CDR3 DNA sequence: TGTGCCAGCAGCTTAGGAGTGAAGGATACGCAGTATTTT.

This chain uses TRBV10-3 with TRBJ1-3; D might be TRBD1 (5 bases). The CDR3 covers 15 residues. CDR1 ENHRY and CDR2 SYGVKD come from the germline V gene. Trimming shortened V by 3 bases and J by 2 bases, and 11 bases separated the two germline ends. Here the CDR3 DNA reads TGTGCCATCAGTGATCGCGGCAGGGCTGGAAACACCATATATTTT. It is translated as CAISDRGRAGNTIYF.

V gene TRBV7-8 combines with J gene TRBJ1-1, with 8 nucleotides matching TRBD1. Germline V gene data show CDR1 as SGHVS and CDR2 as FQNEAQ. V shed 5 bases and J 6 bases; nucleotides not matched to a gene: 8. CDR3 length equals 14 residues. DNA for the CDR3: TGTGCCAGCAGCCCTGGACAGGGAAATGCTGAAGCTTTCTTT. This codes for CASSPGQGNAEAFF.

This clone was seen only once. The chain carries TRBV4-1 and TRBJ1-1; 8 bases agree with TRBD1. Trimming at V came to 4 bases and at J to 4 bases, leaving 8 bases not matched to a gene. The CDR3 loop spans 15 amino acids. Germline values: CDR1 MGHRA, CDR2 YSYEKL. CDR3 coding DNA: TGCGCCAGCAGCCGAAACTCCGGGACAGGCACTGAAGCTTTCTTT. Residues: CASSRNSGTGTEAFF.

The chain carries TRBV7-2 and TRBJ2-7, with D maybe TRBD2 (5 bases). Trimming left V 0 bases short and J 7 bases short, with 10 bases between. Germline CDR1 SGHTA, CDR2 FQGNSA. The CDR3 extends over 13 amino acids. CDR3 sequence reads: CASSLAGLGEQYF. The CDR3 region has the DNA TGTGCCAGCAGCTTAGCTGGACTGGGGGAGCAGTACTTC.

This clone was recorded once. J is TRBJ2-7 and V is TRBV5-1, with a tentative D call TRBD2 (5 bases). The CDR3 totals 14 residues. Germline V lookup: CDR1 SGHRS, CDR2 YFSETQ. The ends were cut back, 2 bases at V and 0 bases at J, with 9 bases in the middle. CDR3 nucleotide sequence: TGCGCCAGCAGCTTTGAGGGCGACTCCTACGAGCAGTACTTC. Its protein product is CASSFEGDSYEQYF.